Below are 30 T cell receptor beta chains sequenced from a single sample in a study of blood T cell repertoires in COVID-19. The assay was immunoSEQ multiplex PCR, and TCRdb's table has in-frame clones only and misses some. The sample yields around 160,000 clones, 80% to 90% seen once. Sequenced sample: peripheral blood. These receptor sequences come from an older woman with COVID-19, enrolled during active disease.

This chain links TRBV3-1 (or the pseudogene TRBV3-2) with TRBJ2-5; 10 bases are a match to TRBD2. Trimming at V came to 0 bases and at J to 10 bases, leaving 5 bases not matched to a gene. This CDR3 comprises 14 residues. Germline CDR1 reads LGHDT; CDR2 reads YNNKEL (reference sequence). This CDR3 reads CASSQDASGGFQYF. In DNA form, the CDR3 reads TGTGCCAGCAGCCAAGATGCTAGCGGGGGCTTCCAGTACTTC.

The chain has TRBV11-3 and TRBJ2-1; 12 nucleotides align to TRBD2. This CDR3 spans 17 amino acids. V was clipped by 1 base and J by 5 bases; unmatched bases: 6. Germline V gene lookup returns CDR1 SGHNT and CDR2 YENEEA. The CDR3 here is CASSLVFRTSGNNEQFF. CDR3 nucleotide sequence: TGTGCCAGCAGCTTAGTCTTTCGGACTAGCGGGAACAATGAGCAGTTCTTC.

CDR3 residues: CASSQDFLAGGRVAEAFF. The CDR3 bases are TGCGCCAGCAGCCAAGACTTCTTGGCAGGGGGCAGAGTGGCTGAAGCTTTCTTT. The chain uses TRBV4-1 and TRBJ1-1; 8 nucleotides line up with TRBD1. The ends lost 0 bases at V and 6 bases at J; junction bases unmatched: 15. The CDR3 runs to 18 residues. Germline CDR1 and CDR2: MGHRA and YSYEKL.

The rearrangement joins TRBV7-2 to TRBJ1-1, with D uncertain. Germline V gives CDR1 SGHTA, CDR2 FQGNSA. Trimming shortened V by 1 base and J by 4 bases, and 13 bases separated the two germline ends. This CDR3 has 15 amino acids. The CDR3 nucleotides are TGTGCCAGCAGCTTAGAAATCGAGGGAATCACTGAAGCTTTCTTT. Protein product: CASSLEIEGITEAFF.

V usage is TRBV19 and J usage is TRBJ1-2; tentative D call: TRBD1 (5 bases). Looked up from germline, CDR1 is LNHDA and CDR2 is SQIVND (reference sequence). The ends were cut back, 7 bases at V and 8 bases at J, with 14 bases in the middle. The CDR3 totals 12 residues. This CDR3 reads CASMEGEEGYTF. CDR3 nucleotide sequence: TGTGCCAGTATGGAAGGGGAGGAAGGCTACACCTTC.

J is TRBJ2-5 and V is TRBV9, with 9 bases lining up with TRBD2. There are 16 residues in the CDR3. The germline gives CDR1 SGDLS, CDR2 YYNGEE. The V segment lost 4 bases and the J segment 5 bases; nucleotides outside the gene matches: 12. In DNA, the CDR3 is TGTGCCAGCAGCTCCAACTTCTTGAGCGGGGGGGAGACCCAGTACTTC. This translates into CASSSNFLSGGETQYF. The full variable domain, completed using reference TRBV9 and TRBJ2-5, is DSGVTQTPKHLITATGQRVTLRCSPRSGDLSVYWYQQSLDQGLQFLIQYYNGEERAKGNILERFSAQQFPDLHSELNLSSLELGDSALYFCASSSNFLSGGETQYFGPGTRLLVL.

This rearrangement joins TRBV5-1 to TRBJ1-2; D ambiguous. This CDR3 has 16 amino acids. Per the germline V gene, CDR1 is SGHRS and CDR2 is YFSETQ. The V and J ends lost 4 bases and 6 bases respectively, with 22 bases between them. CDR3 nucleotide sequence: TGCGCCAGCAGCGTGGAAAACCTAGACTCGCTCGATGGCTACACCTTC. As protein: CASSVENLDSLDGYTF.

The V gene is TRBV4-2, the J gene TRBJ1-2, with 10 nucleotides matching TRBD1. CDR3 length: 20 residues. The V gene end was trimmed by 6 bases and the J gene end by 3 bases; junction bases not matched to a gene: 22. Germline V CDR1 and CDR2: LGHNA, YNFKEQ. The CDR3 reads CASSHKGQGRREAMDYGYTF. Here the CDR3 DNA reads TGTGCCAGCAGTCACAAGGGACAGGGGAGACGGGAGGCTATGGACTATGGCTACACCTTC.

This clone was detected once. CDR3 amino acids: CASSQDRGTDTQYF. CDR3 in DNA: TGTGCCAGCAGCCAAGATCGGGGCACAGATACGCAGTATTTT. The rearrangement joins TRBV3-1 (or the pseudogene TRBV3-2) to TRBJ2-3; no clear D gene. The V gene lost 0 bases and the J gene lost 1 base, with 5 bases spanning the gap. The germline V gene has CDR1 LGHDT and CDR2 YNNKEL (reference sequence). The CDR3 spans 14 residues.

The V gene is TRBV12-3 or TRBV12-4, the J gene TRBJ2-1; no clear D. Trimming removed 3 bases from V and 10 bases from J, with 10 bases in between. The CDR3 contains 12 residues. CDR3 loop: CASSFDSGEQFF. The CDR3 DNA follows: TGTGCCAGCAGTTTCGATTCAGGCGAGCAGTTCTTC.

The chain's CDR3 is CASSQVYWTGGLAEAFF. The DNA of the CDR3 is TGTGCCAGCAGCCAAGTTTATTGGACAGGCGGATTAGCTGAAGCTTTCTTT. The rearrangement joins TRBV4-2 to TRBJ1-1; 7 nucleotides agree with TRBD1. This CDR3 region has 17 residues. V lost 1 base to trimming and J lost 6 bases; unmatched junction nucleotides: 14. The germline CDR1 and CDR2 sequences are LGHNA and YNFKEQ.

V is TRBV23-1 and J is TRBJ2-3, with unresolved D. TRBV23-1 is filed as an ORF, its function uncertain. V was shortened by 3 bases and J by 0 bases, with 10 bases between the two germline ends. The CDR3 loop spans 15 amino acids. CDR3 bases: TGCGCCAGCAGTCACGGCGGAGAAAGCACAGATACGCAGTATTTT. Translation gives CASSHGGESTDTQYF.

The chain recombines TRBV6-5 with TRBJ1-2; 7 bases line up with TRBD1. Germline V gene lookup returns CDR1 MNHEY and CDR2 SVGAGI. V lost 2 bases and J lost 2; bases outside the gene matches: 8. There are 16 residues in the CDR3. CDR3 protein: CASSYVEGADNYGYTF. The CDR3 region has the DNA TGTGCCAGCAGTTACGTTGAGGGGGCCGACAACTATGGCTACACCTTC.

The chain carries TRBV19 and TRBJ1-1, with 12 bases identical to TRBD1. The germline V gene has CDR1 LNHDA and CDR2 SQIVND (reference sequence). There are 16 residues in the CDR3. Trimming removed 4 bases from V and 3 bases from J; junction bases left unmatched: 6. CDR3 in DNA: TGTGCCAGTAGTAGAGGAGGGACAGGGGGCCACACTGAAGCTTTCTTT. It specifies CASSRGGTGGHTEAFF.

J is TRBJ2-4 and V is TRBV7-2; 8 bases match TRBD1. After removal of 0 bases from V and 7 bases from J, the junction contained 11 bases not matched to a gene. The CDR3 loop spans 17 amino acids. CDR1 and CDR2 (germline): SGHTA, FQGNSA. The CDR3 spells CASSLAVFGQGFNIQYF. The CDR3, as DNA: TGTGCCAGCAGCTTAGCGGTGTTTGGACAGGGCTTTAACATTCAGTACTTC. The entire variable domain, with the rest obtained from reference TRBV7-2 and TRBJ2-4, is as follows: GAGVSQSPSNKVTEKGKDVELRCDPISGHTALYWYRQSLGQGLEFLIYFQGNSAPDKSGLPSDRFSAERTGGSVSTLTIQRTQQEDSAVYLCASSLAVFGQGFNIQYFGAGTRLSVL.

This clone was counted once. V and J are TRBV11-2 and TRBJ2-3, with 13 bases that match TRBD2. Per the germline V gene, CDR1 is SGHAT and CDR2 is FQNNGV. Germline trimming cut 4 bases from V and 6 bases from J; bases unmatched to any gene: 13. The CDR3 is 18 amino acids. CDR3 DNA: TGTGCCAGCAGCTCAGCCTATCAACTAGCGGGGGGGTCCGATACGCAGTATTTT. Amino acids: CASSSAYQLAGGSDTQYF.

The chain recombines TRBV29-1 with TRBJ2-7, with 10 bases fitting TRBD1. The CDR3 has 17 amino acids. V was clipped by 0 bases and J by 3 bases; unmatched bases: 11. Germline V gives CDR1 SQVTM, CDR2 ANQGSEA. The CDR3 here is CSVEDQKRGQGFYEQYF. CDR3 DNA sequence: TGCAGCGTTGAAGATCAAAAACGGGGACAGGGGTTCTACGAGCAGTACTTC.

The chain joins TRBV28 to TRBJ1-2; maybe TRBD1 (5 bases). Germline values: CDR1 MDHEN, CDR2 SYDVKM. Trimming left V 7 bases short and J 2 bases short, with 8 bases between. The CDR3 is made up of 12 amino acids. CDR3 sequence: CASTGGNYGYTF. The CDR3 coding sequence is TGTGCCAGCACCGGGGGAAACTATGGCTACACCTTC.

CDR3 in amino acids: CASSFYSGNTEAFF. DNA of the CDR3: TGCGCCAGCAGCTTTTACAGTGGGAACACTGAAGCTTTCTTT. The rearrangement uses TRBV5-1 and TRBJ1-1; D remains unclear. The CDR3 loop spans 14 amino acids. The V and J ends lost 2 bases and 1 base respectively, with 9 bases between them. Germline CDR1 and CDR2: SGHRS and YFSETQ. Full variable domain (rest looked up from reference TRBV5-1 and TRBJ1-1): KAGVTQTPRYLIKTRGQQVTLSCSPISGHRSVSWYQQTPGQGLQFLFEYFSETQRNKGNFPGRFSGRQFSNSRSEMNVSTLELGDSALYLCASSFYSGNTEAFFGQGTRLTVV.

This chain uses TRBV5-1 with TRBJ2-5; D might be TRBD1 (5 bases). The CDR3 is made up of 17 amino acids. The V and J ends lost 0 bases and 0 bases respectively, with 15 bases between them. Germline-derived CDR1 and CDR2 are SGHRS and YFSETQ. CDR3 residues: CASSLGLRQSHQETQYF. CDR3 nucleotides: TGCGCCAGCAGCTTGGGTCTTAGACAGTCCCACCAAGAGACCCAGTACTTC.

CDR3 nucleotide sequence: TGTGCCAGTAGCCCGCGGGGGTCCCCAAGGGAGACCCAGTACTTC. It is translated as CASSPRGSPRETQYF. The chain uses TRBV19 and TRBJ2-5, with 7 nucleotides matching TRBD2. This CDR3 is built from 15 residues. The J segment lost 5 bases and the V segment lost 6 bases, leaving 12 bases of the junction unmatched. CDR1 is LNHDA and CDR2 is SQIVND in the germline V gene (reference sequence). Based on the CDR3 plus reference TRBV19 and TRBJ2-5, the full variable domain is DGGITQSPKYLFRKEGQNVTLSCEQNLNHDAMYWYRQDPGQGLRLIYYSQIVNDFQKGDIAEGYSVSREKKESFPLTVTSAQKNPTAFYLCASSPRGSPRETQYFGPGTRLLVL.

This sequence joins TRBV10-3 and TRBJ1-3, with D unresolved. The length of the CDR3 is 14 residues. In germline, CDR1 is ENHRY, CDR2 SYGVKD. V gave up 10 bases and J gave up 0 bases, with 13 bases separating them. Here the CDR3 DNA reads TGTGCCACGGGGATTTCGAGCTCTGGAAACACCATATATTTT. Its protein product is CATGISSSGNTIYF.

The chain recombines TRBV3-1 (or the pseudogene TRBV3-2) with TRBJ1-4, with D maybe TRBD1 (5 bases). Germline V gene sequence: CDR1 LGHDT, CDR2 YNNKEL (reference sequence). V was clipped by 5 bases and J by 6 bases, with 13 bases between them. The CDR3 spans 14 residues. The CDR3, as DNA: TGTGCCAGCAGCTTCAGAGGAGGGGATGAAAAACTGTTTTTT. Residues: CASSFRGGDEKLFF.

The chain couples TRBV29-1 to TRBJ2-7, with 10 bases fitting TRBD2. Germline trimming cut 6 bases from V and 4 bases from J; bases unmatched to any gene: 3. The CDR3 length is 12 residues. Germline V gene data show CDR1 as SQVTM and CDR2 as ANQGSEA. The CDR3 DNA reads TGCAGCGTAGTAGCGGGGGGTTACGAGCAGTACTTC. Translated: CSVVAGGYEQYF.

V gene TRBV2 combines with J gene TRBJ1-5; D may be TRBD1 (5 bases). V was clipped by 2 bases and J by 1 base, with 9 bases between them. Germline-derived CDR1 and CDR2 are SNHLY and FYNNEI. CDR3 length: 15 amino acids. The chain's CDR3 is CASSERGVSNQPQHF. CDR3 coding DNA: TGTGCCAGCAGTGAACGGGGGGTCAGCAATCAGCCCCAGCATTTT.

The V call is TRBV7-9, the J call TRBJ2-1; TRBD2 aligns across 12 bases. J lost 10 bases, V lost 5 bases, and 15 bases had no gene match. CDR3 length: 17 residues. The germline V gene has CDR1 SEHNR and CDR2 FQNEAQ (reference sequence). CDR3 DNA: TGTGCCAGCAGCCGAATCCCCGGACTAGCGGGGTCTTGGGAGCAGTTCTTC. The encoded protein is CASSRIPGLAGSWEQFF.

The chain links TRBV15 to TRBJ2-7; D gene ambiguous. CDR3 size: 14 residues. Trimming shortened V by 3 bases and J by 1 base, and 10 bases separated the two germline ends. CDR1 is LNHNV, CDR2 YYDKDF, per germline (reference sequence). This chain's CDR3 is CATSSSRLSYEQYF. The DNA of the CDR3 is TGTGCCACCAGCAGCTCGCGGCTTTCCTACGAGCAGTACTTC.

The J gene is TRBJ1-1, the V gene TRBV5-1; TRBD1 matches at 8 bases. Trimming took 2 bases from V and 4 from J; bases not matched to a gene: 13. The CDR3 contains 17 residues. CDR1 and CDR2 (germline): SGHRS, YFSETQ. The CDR3 nucleotides read TGCGCCAGCAGCTTACGGAGAGTGGGACAGGAGGGCACTGAAGCTTTCTTT. Encoded protein: CASSLRRVGQEGTEAFF.

The V and J genes are TRBV3-1 (or the pseudogene TRBV3-2) and TRBJ2-2, with TRBD1 as a possible D gene (5 bases). V was trimmed by 0 bases and J by 8 bases, leaving 13 bases between them. The length of the CDR3 is 15 residues. Germline V gene sequence: CDR1 LGHDT, CDR2 YNNKEL (reference sequence). The CDR3 DNA reads as TGTGCCAGCAGCCAAGATCATGGGGCGAGAGGGGAGCTGTTTTTT. Amino acids: CASSQDHGARGELFF.

The chain has TRBV3-1 (or the pseudogene TRBV3-2) and TRBJ2-7, with 12 positions matching TRBD2. Trimming removed 4 bases from V and 5 bases from J; junction bases left unmatched: 6. CDR3 length: 15 amino acids. Germline V gene lookup returns CDR1 LGHDT and CDR2 YNNKEL (reference sequence). The CDR3 DNA sequence: TGTGCCAGCAGCCCCATGACTAGCGGGGGAGACGAGCAGTACTTC. This sequence encodes CASSPMTSGGDEQYF.